This is a list of T cell receptor beta chains from one sample in a study of cytomegalovirus exposure and HLA in healthy donors. TCRdb's copy holds only in-frame clones and misses some; the assay was immunoSEQ multiplex PCR. Of 170,000 or so clones in the sample, roughly 78% were seen once. The sample comprised PBMCs. Receptors were obtained from a woman in her fifties or sixties in good health and CMV-seropositive. The CDR3 runs from the conserved cysteine through the conserved F or W. The D gene is left open where the match is weak. For some rows the clone size is stated as once, few or many, or as a class when expanded; others skip it.

>NA|NA|13|TRBJ1-4|TRBV7-9
CASSSMEAEKLFF
TGTGCCAGCAGCTCGATGGAGGCAGAAAAACTGTTTTTT
>NA|NA|14|TRBJ2-3|TRBV5-1
CASSPKRAPDTQYF
TGCGCCAGCAGCCCCAAGCGGGCGCCAGATACGCAGTATTTT
>TRBD1|NA|13|TRBJ1-1|TRBV13
CASSLDRASEAFF
TGTGCCAGCAGCCTGGACAGGGCTTCTGAAGCTTTCTTT
>TRBD1|NA|14|TRBJ2-6|TRBV15
CATSLGQGGDVLTF
TGTGCCACCAGCCTAGGACAGGGAGGAGACGTCCTGACTTTC
>NA|NA|16|TRBJ2-3|TRBV5-8
CASTRTIPEGTDTQYF
TGTGCCAGCACCCGGACTATCCCCGAGGGCACAGATACGCAGTATTTT
>NA|NA|15|TRBJ1-6|TRBV7-9
CASSLSERIVSPLHF
TGTGCCAGCAGCTTAAGCGAACGGATTGTTTCACCCCTCCACTTT
>TRBD2|NA|14|TRBJ2-7|TRBV7-9
CASSGGWEGGEQYF
TGTGCCAGCAGCGGCGGGTGGGAGGGTGGAGAGCAGTACTTC
>NA|NA|12|TRBJ1-3|TRBV6-6
CASSYPGNTIYF
TGTGCCAGCAGTTACCCGGGAAACACCATATATTTT
>NA|NA|16|TRBJ1-5|TRBV18
CASSPATGIGNQPQHF
TGTGCCAGCTCACCAGCCACAGGGATCGGCAATCAGCCCCAGCATTTT
>NA|NA|12|TRBJ1-5|TRBV7-2
CASSPLYQPQHF
TGTGCCAGCAGCCCCCTCTATCAGCCCCAGCATTTT
>NA|few|14|TRBJ2-7|TRBV30
CAWGSPTTFYEQYF
TGTGCCTGGGGTAGCCCTACTACGTTCTACGAGCAGTACTTC
>NA|NA|15|TRBJ2-7|TRBV5-1
CASSFWQGRIDEQYF
TGCGCCAGCAGCTTCTGGCAGGGGCGAATCGACGAGCAGTACTTC
>TRBD2|NA|16|TRBJ2-1|TRBV7-8
CASRLTAGGSYNEQFF
TGTGCCAGCAGATTGACAGCGGGGGGCTCCTACAATGAGCAGTTCTTC
>NA|NA|14|TRBJ2-7|TRBV10-1
CASSETGRNYEQYF
TGCGCCAGCAGTGAGACAGGCAGGAATTACGAGCAGTACTTC
>NA|NA|13|TRBJ2-5|TRBV5-1
CASSAGPSETQYF
TGCGCCAGCAGCGCGGGACCTAGTGAGACCCAGTACTTC
>NA|NA|15|TRBJ2-4|TRBV7-8
CASSSAREAKNIQYF
TGTGCCAGCAGCTCAGCCCGGGAGGCCAAAAACATTCAGTACTTC
>TRBD1|few|16|TRBJ2-7|TRBV9
CASSAGTGKGSYEQYF
TGTGCCAGCAGCGCAGGGACAGGGAAAGGTTCCTACGAGCAGTACTTC
>TRBD2|NA|16|TRBJ2-7|TRBV9
CASSSPAGGPTHEQYF
TGTGCCAGCAGCTCCCCAGCGGGGGGGCCAACCCACGAGCAGTACTTC
>TRBD2|NA|19|TRBJ2-2|TRBV2
CASSERMASGGVNTGELFF
TGTGCCAGCAGTGAGAGGATGGCTAGCGGGGGAGTGAACACCGGGGAGCTGTTTTTT
>TRBD2|NA|14|TRBJ2-3|TRBV2
CASQAGARTDTQYF
TGTGCCAGTCAAGCGGGGGCCCGCACAGATACGCAGTATTTT